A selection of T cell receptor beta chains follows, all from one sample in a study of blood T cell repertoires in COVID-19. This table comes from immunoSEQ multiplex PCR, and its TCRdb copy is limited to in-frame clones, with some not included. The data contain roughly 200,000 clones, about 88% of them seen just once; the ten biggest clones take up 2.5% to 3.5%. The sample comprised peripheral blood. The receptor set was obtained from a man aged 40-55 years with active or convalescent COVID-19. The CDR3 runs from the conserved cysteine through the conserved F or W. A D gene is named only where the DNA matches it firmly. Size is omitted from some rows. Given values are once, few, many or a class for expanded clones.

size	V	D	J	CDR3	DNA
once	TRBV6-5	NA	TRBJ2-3	CASSAGPSTDTQYF	TGTGCCAGCAGCGCGGGACCCAGCACAGATACGCAGTATTTT
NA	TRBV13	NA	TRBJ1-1	CASSQSSKAFF	TGTGCCAGCAGCCAAAGTAGTAAAGCTTTCTTT
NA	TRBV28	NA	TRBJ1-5	CASSLIRDSQPQHF	TGTGCCAGCAGTTTAATCAGGGACTCTCAACCCCAGCATTTT
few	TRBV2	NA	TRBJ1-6	CASSVARTNSPLHF	TGTGCCAGCAGTGTTGCCAGAACCAATTCACCCCTCCACTTT
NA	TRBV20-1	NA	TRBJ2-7	CSAVDSYEQYF	TGCAGTGCTGTCGACAGCTACGAGCAGTACTTC
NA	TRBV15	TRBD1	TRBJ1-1	CATSREPRQGWAFF	TGTGCCACCAGCAGAGAACCAAGACAGGGCTGGGCTTTCTTT
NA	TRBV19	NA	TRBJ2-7	CASSKAAQRGEQYF	TGTGCCAGTAGTAAGGCGGCTCAAAGGGGCGAGCAGTACTTC
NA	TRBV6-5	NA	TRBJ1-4	CASSYSASNEKLFF	TGTGCCAGCAGTTACTCGGCCAGTAATGAAAAACTGTTTTTT
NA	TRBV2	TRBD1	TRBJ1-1	CASSRTGGEAFF	TGTGCCAGCAGTCGGACAGGTGGTGAAGCTTTCTTT
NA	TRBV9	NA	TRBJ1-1	CASSVAGNTEAFF	TGTGCCAGCAGCGTAGCCGGGAACACTGAAGCTTTCTTT
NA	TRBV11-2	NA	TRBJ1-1	CASLEGVGGTEAFF	TGTGCCAGCCTCGAGGGGGTCGGAGGCACTGAAGCTTTCTTT
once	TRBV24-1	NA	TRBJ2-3	CATSDLLVADTQYF	TGTGCCACCAGTGATCTCCTAGTGGCAGATACGCAGTATTTT
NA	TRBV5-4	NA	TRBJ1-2	CASSLGGQNYGYTF	TGTGCCAGCAGCTTGGGTGGGCAGAACTATGGCTACACCTTC
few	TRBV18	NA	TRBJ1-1	CASSPLETAFGTEAFF	TGTGCCAGCTCACCCCTCGAGACAGCCTTCGGGACTGAAGCTTTCTTT
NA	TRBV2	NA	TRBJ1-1	CASSGVPTEAFF	TGTGCCAGCAGTGGTGTTCCTACTGAAGCTTTCTTT
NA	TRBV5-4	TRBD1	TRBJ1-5	CASSLGTGDNQPQHF	TGTGCCAGCAGCTTGGGTACAGGGGACAATCAGCCCCAGCATTTT
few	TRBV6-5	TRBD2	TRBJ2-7	CASSVSGSSYEQYF	TGTGCCAGCAGCGTTAGCGGGAGCTCCTACGAGCAGTACTTC
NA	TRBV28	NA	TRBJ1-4	CASGAEKLFF	TGTGCCAGTGGAGCAGAAAAACTGTTTTTT
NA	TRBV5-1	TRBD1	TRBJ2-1	CASSPWTGTYNEQFF	TGCGCCAGCAGCCCTTGGACAGGAACCTACAATGAGCAGTTCTTC
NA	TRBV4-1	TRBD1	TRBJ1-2	CASSQGQGAKYDGYTF	TGCGCCAGCAGCCAGGGACAGGGGGCGAAGTATGATGGCTACACCTTC
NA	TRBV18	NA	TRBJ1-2	CASSPDGQGGYGYTF	TGTGCCAGCTCACCAGATGGCCAGGGCGGCTATGGCTACACCTTC
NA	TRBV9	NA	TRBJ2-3	CASSVGMDTQYF	TGTGCCAGCAGCGTAGGTATGGATACGCAGTATTTT
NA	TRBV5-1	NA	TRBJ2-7	CASSLSPGQTYEQYF	TGCGCCAGCAGCCTTTCCCCCGGACAGACCTACGAGCAGTACTTC
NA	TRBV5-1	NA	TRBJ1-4	CASSLGDIGNEKLFF	TGCGCCAGCAGCTTGGGGGACATTGGTAATGAAAAACTGTTTTTT
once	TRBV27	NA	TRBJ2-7	CASARRASYEQYF	TGTGCCAGCGCCCGCAGGGCTTCCTACGAGCAGTACTTC
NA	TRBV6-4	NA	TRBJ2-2	CASSDRGGELFF	TGTGCCAGCAGTGATCGGGGCGGGGAGCTGTTTTTT
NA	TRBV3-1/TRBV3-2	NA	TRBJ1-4	CASSQGLSATSTNEKLFF	TGTGCCAGCAGCCAAGGTCTTTCCGCTACTTCAACTAATGAAAAACTGTTTTTT
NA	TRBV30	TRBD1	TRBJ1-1	CAWGQGHTEAFF	TGTGCCTGGGGACAGGGGCACACTGAAGCTTTCTTT
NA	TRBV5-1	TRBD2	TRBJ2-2	CASSLGLAGDPGELFF	TGCGCCAGCAGCCTAGGACTAGCGGGGGATCCCGGGGAGCTGTTTTTT
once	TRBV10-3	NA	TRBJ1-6	CAISDTGFSPLHF	TGTGCCATCAGTGATACAGGGTTTTCACCCCTCCACTTT
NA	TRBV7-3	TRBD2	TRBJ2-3	CASSNSGGQLDTQYF	TGTGCCAGCAGCAATAGCGGGGGGCAGTTAGATACGCAGTATTTT
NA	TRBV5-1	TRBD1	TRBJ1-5	CASSPDDRVLQPQHF	TGCGCCAGCAGCCCGGATGACAGGGTTCTCCAGCCCCAGCATTTT
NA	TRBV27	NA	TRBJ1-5	CASSLRGGRMGQPQHF	TGTGCCAGCAGTTTGCGGGGGGGGAGAATGGGCCAGCCCCAGCATTTT
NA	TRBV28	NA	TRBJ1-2	CASSLSGGSYGYTF	TGTGCCAGCAGTTTATCGGGGGGAAGCTATGGCTACACCTTC
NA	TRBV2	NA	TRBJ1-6	CASSPLASTPLHF	TGTGCCAGCAGCCCCCTAGCATCGACACCCCTCCACTTT